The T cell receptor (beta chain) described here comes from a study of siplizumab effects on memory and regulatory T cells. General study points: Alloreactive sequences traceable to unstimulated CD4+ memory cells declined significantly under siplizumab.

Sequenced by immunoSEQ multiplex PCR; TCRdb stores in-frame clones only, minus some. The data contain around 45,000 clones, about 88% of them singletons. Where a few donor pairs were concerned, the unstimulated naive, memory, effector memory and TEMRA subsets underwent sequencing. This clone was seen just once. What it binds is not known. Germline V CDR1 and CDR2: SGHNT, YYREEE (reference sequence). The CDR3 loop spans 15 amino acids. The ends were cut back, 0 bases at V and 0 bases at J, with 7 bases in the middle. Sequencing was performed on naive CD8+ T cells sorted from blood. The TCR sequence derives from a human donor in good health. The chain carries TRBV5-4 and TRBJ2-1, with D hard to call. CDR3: CASSLAASSYNEQFF. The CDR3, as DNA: TGTGCCAGCAGCTTGGCGGCTAGCTCCTACAATGAGCAGTTCTTC. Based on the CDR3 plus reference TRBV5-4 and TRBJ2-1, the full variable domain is ETGVTQSPTHLIKTRGQQVTLRCSSQSGHNTVSWYQQALGQGPQFIFQYYREEENGRGNFPPRFSGLQFPNYSSELNVNALELDDSALYLCASSLAASSYNEQFFGPGTRLTVL.